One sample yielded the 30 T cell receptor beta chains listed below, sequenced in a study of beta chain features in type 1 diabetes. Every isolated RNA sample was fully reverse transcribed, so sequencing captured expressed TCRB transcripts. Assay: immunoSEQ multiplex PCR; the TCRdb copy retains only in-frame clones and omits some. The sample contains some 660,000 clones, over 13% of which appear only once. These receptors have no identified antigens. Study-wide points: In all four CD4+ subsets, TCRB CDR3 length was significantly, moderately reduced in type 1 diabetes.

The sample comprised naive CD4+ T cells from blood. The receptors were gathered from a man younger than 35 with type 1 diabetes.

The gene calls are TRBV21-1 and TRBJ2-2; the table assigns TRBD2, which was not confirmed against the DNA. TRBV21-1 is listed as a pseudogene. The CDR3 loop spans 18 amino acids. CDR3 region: CASSPPSLRETGTGELFF. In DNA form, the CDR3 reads TGTGCCAGCAGCCCCCCATCACTGAGGGAGACTGGCACCGGGGAGCTGTTTTTT.

CDR3 coding DNA: TGTGCCTGGGAGTTCGCGGGGCGGTCAACTGGAAACACCATATATTTT. It translates to CAWEFAGRSTGNTIYF. This rearrangement joins TRBV30 to TRBJ1-3, with D tentatively TRBD1 (5 bases). Per the germline V gene, CDR1 is GTSNPN and CDR2 is SVGIG (reference sequence). CDR3 length: 16 residues. V lost 5 bases and J 2 bases, leaving 19 bases between the germline ends. The full variable domain, rest sourced from reference TRBV30 and TRBJ1-3, is SQTIHQWPATLVQPVGSPLSLECTVEGTSNPNLYWYRQAAGRGLQLLFYSVGIGQISSEVPQNLSASRPQDRQFILSSKKLLLSDSGFYLCAWEFAGRSTGNTIYFGEGSWLTVV.

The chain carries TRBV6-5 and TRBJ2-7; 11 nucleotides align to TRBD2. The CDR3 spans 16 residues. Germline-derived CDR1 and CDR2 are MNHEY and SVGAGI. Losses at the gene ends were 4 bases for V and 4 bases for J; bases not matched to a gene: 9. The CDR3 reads CASSSGGTSGSYEQYF. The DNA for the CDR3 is TGTGCCAGCAGTTCCGGGGGTACTAGCGGGAGTTACGAGCAGTACTTC.

CDR3 sequence: CASSSGQANSPLHF. CDR3 bases: TGTGCCAGCAGCTCGGGACAGGCTAATTCACCCCTCCACTTT. The genes are TRBV7-3 and TRBJ1-6; 8 bases are shared with TRBD1. Trimming removed 4 bases from V and 6 bases from J; junction bases left unmatched: 2. The CDR3 covers 14 residues. Germline lookup yields CDR1 SGHTA and CDR2 FQGTGA.

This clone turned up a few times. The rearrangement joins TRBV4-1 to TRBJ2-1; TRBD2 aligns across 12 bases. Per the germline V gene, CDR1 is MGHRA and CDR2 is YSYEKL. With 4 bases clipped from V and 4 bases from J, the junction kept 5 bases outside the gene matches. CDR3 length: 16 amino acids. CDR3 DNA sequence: TGCGCCAGCAGCCGCCCGACTAGCGGGGGTTACAATGAGCAGTTCTTC. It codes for CASSRPTSGGYNEQFF.

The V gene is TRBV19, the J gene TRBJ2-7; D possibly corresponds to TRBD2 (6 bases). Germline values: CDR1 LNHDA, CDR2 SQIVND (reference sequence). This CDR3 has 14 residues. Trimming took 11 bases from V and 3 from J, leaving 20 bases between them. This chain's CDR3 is CACSSASEYYEQYF. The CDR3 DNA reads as TGTGCCTGTTCCTCGGCTAGCGAATACTACGAGCAGTACTTC.

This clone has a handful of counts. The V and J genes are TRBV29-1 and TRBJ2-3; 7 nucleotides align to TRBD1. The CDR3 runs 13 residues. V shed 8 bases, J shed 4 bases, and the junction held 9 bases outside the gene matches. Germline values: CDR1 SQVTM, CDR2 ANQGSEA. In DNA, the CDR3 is TGCAGCACGGGACAGAAAGGGGCAGATACGCAGTATTTT. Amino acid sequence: CSTGQKGADTQYF.

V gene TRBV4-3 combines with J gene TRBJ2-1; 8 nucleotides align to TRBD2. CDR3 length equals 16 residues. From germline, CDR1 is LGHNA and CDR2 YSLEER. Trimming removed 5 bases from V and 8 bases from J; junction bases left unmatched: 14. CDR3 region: CASSGLIGGGYDEQFF. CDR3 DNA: TGCGCCAGCAGCGGACTTATCGGCGGGGGGTACGATGAGCAGTTCTTC.

The CDR3 sequence: CASSLSGSSNYGYTF. In DNA form, the CDR3 reads TGTGCCAGCAGCTTGTCCGGGTCTTCTAACTATGGCTACACCTTC. The J gene is TRBJ1-2, the V gene TRBV7-2; no clear D gene. There are 15 residues in the CDR3. Germline loops: CDR1 SGHTA, CDR2 FQGNSA. Trimming pared 3 bases from V and 0 bases from J, leaving 11 bases between. The whole variable domain, filled in from reference TRBV7-2 and TRBJ1-2, reads GAGVSQSPSNKVTEKGKDVELRCDPISGHTALYWYRQSLGQGLEFLIYFQGNSAPDKSGLPSDRFSAERTGGSVSTLTIQRTQQEDSAVYLCASSLSGSSNYGYTFGSGTRLTVV.

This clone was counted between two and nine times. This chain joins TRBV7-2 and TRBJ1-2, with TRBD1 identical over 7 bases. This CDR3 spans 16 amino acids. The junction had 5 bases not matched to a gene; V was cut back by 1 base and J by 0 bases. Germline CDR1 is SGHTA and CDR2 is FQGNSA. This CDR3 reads CASSLVGTAANYGYTF. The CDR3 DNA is TGTGCCAGCAGCTTAGTAGGGACAGCTGCTAACTATGGCTACACCTTC.

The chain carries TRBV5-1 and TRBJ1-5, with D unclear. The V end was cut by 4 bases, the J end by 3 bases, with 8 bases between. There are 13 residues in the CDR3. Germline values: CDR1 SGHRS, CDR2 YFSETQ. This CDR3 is CASSVGLNQPQHF. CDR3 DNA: TGCGCCAGCAGCGTGGGTCTCAATCAGCCCCAGCATTTT. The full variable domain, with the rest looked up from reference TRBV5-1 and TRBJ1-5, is KAGVTQTPRYLIKTRGQQVTLSCSPISGHRSVSWYQQTPGQGLQFLFEYFSETQRNKGNFPGRFSGRQFSNSRSEMNVSTLELGDSALYLCASSVGLNQPQHFGDGTRLSIL.

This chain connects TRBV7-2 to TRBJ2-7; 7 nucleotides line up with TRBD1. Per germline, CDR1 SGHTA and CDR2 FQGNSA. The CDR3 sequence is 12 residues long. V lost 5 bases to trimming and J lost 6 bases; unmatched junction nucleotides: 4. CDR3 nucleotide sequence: TGTGCCAGCAGCGCGACAGGGAGCGAGCAGTACTTC. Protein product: CASSATGSEQYF.

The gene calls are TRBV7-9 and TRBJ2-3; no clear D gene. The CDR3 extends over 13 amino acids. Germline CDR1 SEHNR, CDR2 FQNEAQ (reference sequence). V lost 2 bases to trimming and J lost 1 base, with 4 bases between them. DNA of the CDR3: TGTGCCAGCAGCTTACAAGGCACAGATACGCAGTATTTT. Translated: CASSLQGTDTQYF.

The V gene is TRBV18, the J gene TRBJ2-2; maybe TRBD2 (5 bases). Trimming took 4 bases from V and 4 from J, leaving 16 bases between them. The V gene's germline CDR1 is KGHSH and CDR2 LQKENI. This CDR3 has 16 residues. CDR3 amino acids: CASSQQPGAGTGELFF. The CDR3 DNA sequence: TGTGCCAGCTCACAACAGCCCGGTGCGGGCACCGGGGAGCTGTTTTTT.

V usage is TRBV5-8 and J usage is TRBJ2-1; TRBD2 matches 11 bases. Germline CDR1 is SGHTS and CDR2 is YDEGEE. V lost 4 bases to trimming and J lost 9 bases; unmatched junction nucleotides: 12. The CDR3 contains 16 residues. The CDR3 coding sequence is TGTGCCAGCAGCCAGATCGGACTAGCGGGCATGAGTGAGCAGTTCTTC. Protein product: CASSQIGLAGMSEQFF.

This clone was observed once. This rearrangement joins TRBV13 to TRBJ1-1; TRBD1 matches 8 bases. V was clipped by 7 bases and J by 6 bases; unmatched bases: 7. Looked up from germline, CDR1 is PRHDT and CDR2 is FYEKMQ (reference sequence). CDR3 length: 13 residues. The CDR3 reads CASNQGRGPEAFF. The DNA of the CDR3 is TGTGCCAGCAACCAAGGCAGGGGGCCTGAAGCTTTCTTT. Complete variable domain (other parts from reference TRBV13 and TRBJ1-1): AAGVIQSPRHLIKEKRETATLKCYPIPRHDTVYWYQQGPGQDPQFLISFYEKMQSDKGSIPDRFSAQQFSDYHSELNMSSLELGDSALYFCASNQGRGPEAFFGQGTRLTVV.

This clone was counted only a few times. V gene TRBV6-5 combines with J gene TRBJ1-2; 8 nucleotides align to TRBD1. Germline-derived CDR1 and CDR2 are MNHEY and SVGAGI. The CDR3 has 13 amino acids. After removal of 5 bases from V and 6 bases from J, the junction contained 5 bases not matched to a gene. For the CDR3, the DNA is TGTGCCAGCAGTATGGACAGGGACCATGGCTACACCTTC. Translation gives CASSMDRDHGYTF.

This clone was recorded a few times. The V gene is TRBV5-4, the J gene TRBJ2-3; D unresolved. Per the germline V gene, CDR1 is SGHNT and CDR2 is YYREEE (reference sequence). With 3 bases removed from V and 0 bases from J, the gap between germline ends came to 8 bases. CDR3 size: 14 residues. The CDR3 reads CASSSGLSTDTQYF. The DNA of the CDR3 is TGTGCCAGCAGCTCCGGATTGAGCACAGATACGCAGTATTTT.

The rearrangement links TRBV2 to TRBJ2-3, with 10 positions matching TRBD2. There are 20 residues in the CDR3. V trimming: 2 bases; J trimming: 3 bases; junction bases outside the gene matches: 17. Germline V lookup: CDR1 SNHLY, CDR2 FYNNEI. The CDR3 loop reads CASSEYVAGGSWVFTDTQYF. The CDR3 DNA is TGTGCCAGCAGTGAATACGTAGCGGGGGGATCATGGGTGTTTACAGATACGCAGTATTTT.

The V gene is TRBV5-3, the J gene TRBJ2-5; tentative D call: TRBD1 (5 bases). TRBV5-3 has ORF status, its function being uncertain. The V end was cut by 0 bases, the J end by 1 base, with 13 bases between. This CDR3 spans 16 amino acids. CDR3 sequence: CARSLALGHLQETQYF. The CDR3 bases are TGTGCCAGAAGCTTGGCCCTCGGACATCTCCAAGAGACCCAGTACTTC.

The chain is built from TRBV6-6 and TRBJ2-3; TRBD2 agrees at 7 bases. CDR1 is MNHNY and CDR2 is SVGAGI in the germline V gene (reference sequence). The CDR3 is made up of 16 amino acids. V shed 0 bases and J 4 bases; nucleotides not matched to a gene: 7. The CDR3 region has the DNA TGTGCCAGCAGTTACTCCGGGACTAAAGGGTCAGATACGCAGTATTTT. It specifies CASSYSGTKGSDTQYF.

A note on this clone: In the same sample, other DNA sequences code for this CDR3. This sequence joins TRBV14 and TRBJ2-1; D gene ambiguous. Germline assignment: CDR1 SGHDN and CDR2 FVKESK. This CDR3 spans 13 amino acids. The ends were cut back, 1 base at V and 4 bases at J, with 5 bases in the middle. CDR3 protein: CASSQGTYNEQFF. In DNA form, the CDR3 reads TGTGCCAGCAGCCAAGGCACGTACAATGAGCAGTTCTTC.

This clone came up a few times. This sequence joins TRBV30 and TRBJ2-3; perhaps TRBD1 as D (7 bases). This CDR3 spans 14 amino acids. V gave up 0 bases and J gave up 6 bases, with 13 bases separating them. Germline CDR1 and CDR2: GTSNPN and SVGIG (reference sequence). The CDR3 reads CAWSVSRGADTQYF. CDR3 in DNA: TGTGCCTGGAGTGTAAGCAGGGGGGCGGATACGCAGTATTTT.

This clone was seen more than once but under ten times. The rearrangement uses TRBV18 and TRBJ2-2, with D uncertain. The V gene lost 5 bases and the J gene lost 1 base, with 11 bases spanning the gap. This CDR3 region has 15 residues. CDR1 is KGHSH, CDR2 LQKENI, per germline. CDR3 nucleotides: TGTGCCAGCTCAGAGCAACGGGTGAACACCGGGGAGCTGTTTTTT. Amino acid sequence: CASSEQRVNTGELFF.

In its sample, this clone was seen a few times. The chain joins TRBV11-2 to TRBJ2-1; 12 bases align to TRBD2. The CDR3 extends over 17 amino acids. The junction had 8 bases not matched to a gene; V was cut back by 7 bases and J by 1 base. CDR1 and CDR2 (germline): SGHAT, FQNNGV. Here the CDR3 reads CASTGGTSGPSYNEQFF. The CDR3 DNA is TGTGCCAGCACTGGAGGGACTAGCGGGCCATCCTACAATGAGCAGTTCTTC. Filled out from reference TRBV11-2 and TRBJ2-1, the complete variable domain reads EAGVAQSPRYKIIEKRQSVAFWCNPISGHATLYWYQQILGQGPKLLIQFQNNGVVDDSQLPKDRFSAERLKGVDSTLKIQPAKLEDSAVYLCASTGGTSGPSYNEQFFGPGTRLTVL.

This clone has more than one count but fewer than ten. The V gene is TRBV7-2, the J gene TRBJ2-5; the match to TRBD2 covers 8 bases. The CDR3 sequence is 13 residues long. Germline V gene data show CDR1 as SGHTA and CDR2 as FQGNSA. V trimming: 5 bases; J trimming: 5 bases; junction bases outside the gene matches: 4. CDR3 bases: TGTGCCAGCAGCATAAGCGGGGGCGAGACCCAGTACTTC. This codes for CASSISGGETQYF.

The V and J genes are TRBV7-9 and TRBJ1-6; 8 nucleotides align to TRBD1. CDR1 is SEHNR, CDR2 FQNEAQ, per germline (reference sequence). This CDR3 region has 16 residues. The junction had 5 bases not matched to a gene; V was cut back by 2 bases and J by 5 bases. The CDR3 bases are TGTGCCAGCAGCTTAAGCAGGGGGCACGATAATTCACCCCTCCACTTT. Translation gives CASSLSRGHDNSPLHF.

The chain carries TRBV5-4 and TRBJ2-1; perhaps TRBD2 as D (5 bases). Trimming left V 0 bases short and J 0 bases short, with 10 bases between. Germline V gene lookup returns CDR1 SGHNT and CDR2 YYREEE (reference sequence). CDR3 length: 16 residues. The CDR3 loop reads CASSLEPGTSYNEQFF. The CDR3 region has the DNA TGTGCCAGCAGCTTGGAACCGGGAACCTCCTACAATGAGCAGTTCTTC.

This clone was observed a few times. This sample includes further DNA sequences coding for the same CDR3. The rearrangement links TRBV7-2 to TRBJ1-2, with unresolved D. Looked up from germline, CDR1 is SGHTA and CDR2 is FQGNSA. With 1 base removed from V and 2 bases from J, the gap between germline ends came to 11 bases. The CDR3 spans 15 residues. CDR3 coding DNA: TGTGCCAGCAGCTTAGTTGCGGCGGGAAACTATGGCTACACCTTC. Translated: CASSLVAAGNYGYTF. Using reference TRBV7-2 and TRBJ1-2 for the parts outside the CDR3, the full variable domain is GAGVSQSPSNKVTEKGKDVELRCDPISGHTALYWYRQSLGQGLEFLIYFQGNSAPDKSGLPSDRFSAERTGGSVSTLTIQRTQQEDSAVYLCASSLVAAGNYGYTFGSGTRLTVV.

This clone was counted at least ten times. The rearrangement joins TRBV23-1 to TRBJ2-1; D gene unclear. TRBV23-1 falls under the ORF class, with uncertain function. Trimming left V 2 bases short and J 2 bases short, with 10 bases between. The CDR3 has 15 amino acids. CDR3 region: CASSQSWYTYNEQFF. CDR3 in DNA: TGCGCCAGCAGTCAAAGCTGGTACACCTACAATGAGCAGTTCTTC.